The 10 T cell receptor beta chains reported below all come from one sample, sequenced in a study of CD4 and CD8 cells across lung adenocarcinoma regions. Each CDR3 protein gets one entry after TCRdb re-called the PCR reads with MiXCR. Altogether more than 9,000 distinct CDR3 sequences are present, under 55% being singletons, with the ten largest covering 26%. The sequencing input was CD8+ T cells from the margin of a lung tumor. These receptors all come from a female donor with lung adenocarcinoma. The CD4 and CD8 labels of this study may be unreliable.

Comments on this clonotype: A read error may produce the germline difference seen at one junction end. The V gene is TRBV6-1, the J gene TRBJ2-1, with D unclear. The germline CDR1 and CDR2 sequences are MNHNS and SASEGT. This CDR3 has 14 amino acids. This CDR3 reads CASSGAAGNDEQFF. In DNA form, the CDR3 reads TGTGCCAGCAGTGGGGCCGCTGGCAACGATGAGCAGTTTTTT.

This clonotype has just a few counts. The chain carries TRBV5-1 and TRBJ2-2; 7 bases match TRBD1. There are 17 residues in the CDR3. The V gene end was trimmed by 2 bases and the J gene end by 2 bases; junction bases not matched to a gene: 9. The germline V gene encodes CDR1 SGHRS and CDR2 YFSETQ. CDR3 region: CASSLRPGTDNTGELFF. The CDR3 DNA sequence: TGCGCCAGCAGCTTACGACCCGGGACAGATAACACCGGGGAGCTGTTTTTT.

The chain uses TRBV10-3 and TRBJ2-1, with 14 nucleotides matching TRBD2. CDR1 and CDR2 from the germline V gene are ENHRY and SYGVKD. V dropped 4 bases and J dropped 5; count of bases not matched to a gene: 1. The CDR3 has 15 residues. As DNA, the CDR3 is TGTGCCATCAGTGGGGGACTAGCGGGAGACAATGAGCAGTTCTTC. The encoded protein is CAISGGLAGDNEQFF.

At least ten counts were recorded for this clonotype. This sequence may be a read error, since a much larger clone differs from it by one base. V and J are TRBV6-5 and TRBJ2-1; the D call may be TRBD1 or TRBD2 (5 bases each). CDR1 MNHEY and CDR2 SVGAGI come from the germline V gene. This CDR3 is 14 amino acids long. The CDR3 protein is CASSYSQGDNEQLF. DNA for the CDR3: TGTGCCAGCAGTTACTCGCAGGGAGACAATGAGCAGCTCTTC.

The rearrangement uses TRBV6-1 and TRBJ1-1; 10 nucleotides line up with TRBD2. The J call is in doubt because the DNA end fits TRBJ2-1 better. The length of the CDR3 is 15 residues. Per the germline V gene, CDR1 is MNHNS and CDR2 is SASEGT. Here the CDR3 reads CASIPAGGPWNEQFF. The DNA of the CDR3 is TGTGCCAGCATCCCAGCGGGAGGGCCTTGGAATGAGCAGTTCTTC.

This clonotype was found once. The CDR3 sequence: CASSLGLAGGQYF. CDR3 bases: TGTGCCAGCAGCTTAGGACTAGCGGGGGGCCAGTACTTC. The chain has TRBV7-2 and TRBJ2-4, with TRBD2 matching over 13 bases. CDR3 length equals 13 residues. Per germline, CDR1 SGHTA and CDR2 FQGNSA. V lost 1 base, J lost 13 bases, and 1 base stayed unmatched.

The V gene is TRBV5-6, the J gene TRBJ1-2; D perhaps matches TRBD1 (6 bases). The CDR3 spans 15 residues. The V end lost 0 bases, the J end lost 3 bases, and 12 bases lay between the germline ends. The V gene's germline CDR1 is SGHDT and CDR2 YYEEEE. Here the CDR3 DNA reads TGTGCCAGCAGCTTGGAGTGGGGGCCAGACTATGGCTACACCTTC. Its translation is CASSLEWGPDYGYTF. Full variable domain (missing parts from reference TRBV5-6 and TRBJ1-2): DAGVTQSPTHLIKTRGQQVTLRCSPKSGHDTVSWYQQALGQGPQFIFQYYEEEERQRGNFPDRFSGHQFPNYSSELNVNALLLGDSALYLCASSLEWGPDYGYTFGSGTRLTVV.

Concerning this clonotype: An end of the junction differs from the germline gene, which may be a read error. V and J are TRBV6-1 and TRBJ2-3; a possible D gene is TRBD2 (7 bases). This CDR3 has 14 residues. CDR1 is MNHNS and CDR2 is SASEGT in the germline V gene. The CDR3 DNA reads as TGTGGCAGCCGAGGGAGGGGGGGGACAGATACGCAGTATTTT. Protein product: CGSRGRGGTDTQYF.

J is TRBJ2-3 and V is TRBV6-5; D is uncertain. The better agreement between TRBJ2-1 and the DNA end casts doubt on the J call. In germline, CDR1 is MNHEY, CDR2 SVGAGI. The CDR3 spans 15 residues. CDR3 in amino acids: CASRFSGISTNKQFF. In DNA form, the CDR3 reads TGTGCCAGCAGATTCTCCGGTATTAGCACAAATAAGCAGTTCTTC.

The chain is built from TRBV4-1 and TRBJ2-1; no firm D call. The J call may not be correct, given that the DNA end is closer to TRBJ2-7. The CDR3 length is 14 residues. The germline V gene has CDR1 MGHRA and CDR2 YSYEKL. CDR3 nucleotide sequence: TGCGCCAGCAGCCAAGAAGTCAGTGCCTACGAGCAGTACTTC. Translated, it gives CASSQEVSAYEQYF.